These 22 T cell receptor beta chains came from one sample sequenced in a study of blood T cell repertoires in COVID-19. Data came from immunoSEQ multiplex PCR; TCRdb stores just in-frame clones and leaves some out. The profile shows some 200,000 clones, over 60% of them singletons. What was sequenced was peripheral blood. All receptors come from a woman in her 70s with acute or convalescent COVID-19.

The chain couples TRBV27 to TRBJ2-7; TRBD1 agrees at 10 bases. Germline V lookup: CDR1 MNHEY, CDR2 SMNVEV (reference sequence). The CDR3 contains 15 residues. J lost 2 bases, V lost 5 bases, and 6 bases had no gene match. The CDR3 region is CASSPWDRGTYEQYF. DNA of the CDR3: TGTGCCAGCAGTCCCTGGGACAGGGGTACCTACGAGCAGTACTTC.

The rearrangement uses TRBV30 and TRBJ1-2; 12 bases match TRBD1. Germline V gene data show CDR1 as GTSNPN and CDR2 as SVGIG (reference sequence). V lost 1 base, J lost 5 bases, and 8 bases stayed unmatched. The CDR3 covers 16 residues. As DNA, the CDR3 is TGTGCCTGGAGTGCCCCCGGGACAGGGGGCCTATATGGCTACACCTTC. This sequence encodes CAWSAPGTGGLYGYTF.

This chain uses TRBV7-9 with TRBJ2-5; 16 positions agree with TRBD2. In germline, CDR1 is SEHNR, CDR2 FQNEAQ (reference sequence). The CDR3 is made up of 18 amino acids. Losses at the gene ends were 4 bases for V and 5 bases for J; bases not matched to a gene: 10. This chain's CDR3 is CASSSLPGLAGGLETQYF. The CDR3, as DNA: TGTGCCAGCAGCTCTTTGCCGGGACTAGCGGGAGGGCTGGAGACCCAGTACTTC.

Of note for this clone: Different DNA sequences within this sample yield the same CDR3. The V and J genes are TRBV19 and TRBJ1-4; perhaps TRBD1 as D (6 bases). This CDR3 comprises 13 residues. Trimming left V 4 bases short and J 8 bases short, with 11 bases between. CDR1 LNHDA and CDR2 SQIVND come from the germline V gene (reference sequence). The chain's CDR3 is CASSTAQGEKLFF. The CDR3 DNA is TGTGCCAGTAGTACTGCCCAGGGGGAAAAACTGTTTTTT.

The rearrangement joins TRBV20-1 to TRBJ2-5; D remains unclear. The CDR3 contains 12 residues. Germline-derived CDR1 and CDR2 are DFQATT and SNEGSKA (reference sequence). V lost 3 bases and J 5 bases, leaving 10 bases between the germline ends. The CDR3 sequence: CSASSPEETQYF. Here the CDR3 DNA reads TGCAGTGCTAGTAGTCCGGAGGAGACCCAGTACTTC.

V is TRBV2 and J is TRBJ2-3; D not certain. The CDR3 is made up of 11 amino acids. V was pared by 7 bases and J by 6 bases, with 8 bases between. Germline loops: CDR1 SNHLY, CDR2 FYNNEI. CDR3 in DNA: TGTGCCAGCAAATTGAGTGATACGCAGTATTTT. Amino acid sequence: CASKLSDTQYF. The full variable domain, in which reference TRBV2 and TRBJ2-3 provide the parts outside the CDR3, is EPEVTQTPSHQVTQMGQEVILRCVPISNHLYFYWYRQILGQKVEFLVSFYNNEISEKSEIFDDQFSVERPDGSNFTLKIRSTKLEDSAMYFCASKLSDTQYFGPGTRLTVL.

Comments on this clone: The junction differs from germline at one of its ends, possibly a read error. The V and J genes are TRBV5-6 and TRBJ2-2; TRBD1 agrees at 12 bases. Germline values: CDR1 SGHDT, CDR2 YYEEEE. This CDR3 region has 16 residues. CDR3 amino acids: CASTLRGTGGSGELFF. CDR3 nucleotide sequence: TGTGCCAGCACCTTGCGTGGGACAGGGGGCTCCGGGGAGCTGTTTTTT.

This clone was seen only once. The chain employs TRBV29-1 and TRBJ1-2; 9 positions match TRBD1. The germline gives CDR1 SQVTM, CDR2 ANQGSEA. Germline trimming cut 7 bases from V and 11 bases from J; bases unmatched to any gene: 8. The CDR3 sequence is 11 residues long. The CDR3 spells CSAGGQGVYTF. The CDR3 DNA follows: TGCAGCGCAGGGGGACAGGGAGTTTACACCTTC.

The V and J genes are TRBV15 and TRBJ2-7; 7 nucleotides agree with TRBD2. V trimming: 5 bases; J trimming: 2 bases; junction bases outside the gene matches: 12. The germline CDR1 and CDR2 sequences are LNHNV and YYDKDF (reference sequence). The CDR3 loop spans 16 amino acids. The CDR3 region is CATSEAEGGRPYEQYF. The CDR3 coding sequence is TGTGCCACCAGCGAGGCGGAGGGCGGGAGACCCTACGAGCAGTACTTC.

This chain connects TRBV18 to TRBJ2-7; no firm D call. V was shortened by 3 bases and J by 3 bases, with 6 bases between the two germline ends. Germline V lookup: CDR1 KGHSH, CDR2 LQKENI. The CDR3 consists of 12 residues. CDR3 residues: CASSPDNYEQYF. For the CDR3, the DNA is TGTGCCAGCTCACCCGACAACTACGAGCAGTACTTC.

The genes are TRBV6-5 and TRBJ1-1; TRBD1 matches at 7 bases. The ends lost 5 bases at V and 4 bases at J; junction bases unmatched: 7. The germline V gene encodes CDR1 MNHEY and CDR2 SVGAGI. CDR3 size: 14 residues. The DNA for the CDR3 is TGTGCCAGCAGTCCATCACAGGGGCCCACTGAAGCTTTCTTT. It yields the protein CASSPSQGPTEAFF.

This clone showed up just a few times. This rearrangement joins TRBV5-1 to TRBJ1-4; D might be TRBD1 (6 bases). The CDR3 contains 15 residues. The V gene lost 4 bases and the J gene lost 0 bases, with 10 bases spanning the gap. Germline V gene lookup returns CDR1 SGHRS and CDR2 YFSETQ. The CDR3 coding sequence is TGCGCCAGCAGCCCCACAGGGACAACTAATGAAAAACTGTTTTTT. This encodes CASSPTGTTNEKLFF.

The chain joins TRBV4-2 to TRBJ2-3; D call uncertain. V was cut by 4 bases and J by 3 bases, with 2 bases left in between. Germline values: CDR1 LGHNA, CDR2 YNFKEQ. This CDR3 comprises 11 residues. CDR3 protein: CASSLTDTQYF. The CDR3 region has the DNA TGTGCCAGCAGCCTAACAGATACGCAGTATTTT.

This clone was picked up one time. The chain joins TRBV18 to TRBJ2-2; 12 bases map to TRBD2. The CDR3 is made up of 17 amino acids. The germline V gene encodes CDR1 KGHSH and CDR2 LQKENI. Losses at the gene ends were 3 bases for V and 5 bases for J; bases not matched to a gene: 7. The CDR3 DNA sequence: TGTGCCAGCTCACCGTTGACTAGCGGGAGTGGAACCGGGGAGCTGTTTTTT. Translation: CASSPLTSGSGTGELFF. Full variable domain (rest looked up from reference TRBV18 and TRBJ2-2): NAGVMQNPRHLVRRRGQEARLRCSPMKGHSHVYWYRQLPEEGLKFMVYLQKENIIDESGMPKERFSAEFPKEGPSILRIQQVVRGDSAAYFCASSPLTSGSGTGELFFGEGSRLTVL.

The rearrangement links TRBV7-2 to TRBJ2-1; 7 positions agree with TRBD2. The ends lost 4 bases at V and 2 bases at J; junction bases unmatched: 5. The germline V gene encodes CDR1 SGHTA and CDR2 FQGNSA. This CDR3 is built from 15 residues. The CDR3 DNA follows: TGTGCCAGCAGCTCGGGACGGGGGGCCTACAATGAGCAGTTCTTC. Translated: CASSSGRGAYNEQFF.

This chain connects TRBV30 to TRBJ2-5, with 8 bases lining up with TRBD1. Germline V gene sequence: CDR1 GTSNPN, CDR2 SVGIG (reference sequence). This CDR3 is built from 13 residues. V shed 3 bases, J shed 5 bases, and the junction held 5 bases outside the gene matches. The DNA for the CDR3 is TGTGCCTGGAGCGGACAGGGCCGCGAGACCCAGTACTTC. This encodes CAWSGQGRETQYF.

V and J are TRBV20-1 and TRBJ2-1, with a weak D call TRBD1 (6 bases). Germline V gives CDR1 DFQATT, CDR2 SNEGSKA (reference sequence). This CDR3 is 13 amino acids long. V lost 5 bases to trimming and J lost 5 bases, with 13 bases between them. The chain's CDR3 is CSAGGQTNNEQFF. CDR3 DNA: TGCAGTGCTGGTGGACAGACGAACAATGAGCAGTTCTTC.

The chain couples TRBV19 to TRBJ2-1; 8 bases fit TRBD1. With 3 bases clipped from V and 5 bases from J, the junction kept 6 bases outside the gene matches. CDR1 is LNHDA and CDR2 is SQIVND in the germline V gene (reference sequence). The CDR3 spans 15 residues. CDR3 in amino acids: CASSITGGEHNEQFF. The CDR3 coding sequence is TGTGCCAGTAGTATTACAGGGGGAGAGCACAATGAGCAGTTCTTC.

The genes are TRBV5-4 and TRBJ1-2; 7 bases are shared with TRBD1. This CDR3 contains 15 residues. V lost 0 bases and J lost 1; bases outside the gene matches: 3. Germline CDR1 SGHNT, CDR2 YYREEE (reference sequence). The CDR3 loop reads CASSLVGQVNYGYTF. CDR3 bases: TGTGCCAGCAGCTTGGTTGGACAGGTTAACTATGGCTACACCTTC.

This chain connects TRBV18 to TRBJ1-1; D unresolved. The CDR3 is made up of 12 amino acids. Germline values: CDR1 KGHSH, CDR2 LQKENI. V dropped 2 bases and J dropped 7 bases, with 8 bases sitting between them. This CDR3 is CASSPGEGEAFF. CDR3 DNA sequence: TGTGCCAGCTCACCAGGAGAGGGTGAAGCTTTCTTT.

The chain has TRBV7-3 and TRBJ1-1; D is perhaps TRBD1 (5 bases). With 5 bases removed from V and 1 base from J, the gap between germline ends came to 8 bases. This CDR3 comprises 13 residues. Per the germline V gene, CDR1 is SGHTA and CDR2 is FQGTGA. In DNA, the CDR3 is TGTGCCAGCAGCCGACAGCCGAACACTGAAGCTTTCTTT. Protein product: CASSRQPNTEAFF.

The gene calls are TRBV16 and TRBJ2-3; possible D gene TRBD1, 6 bases. Germline values: CDR1 KGHSY, CDR2 FQNENV. The CDR3 sequence is 13 residues long. Trimming pared 3 bases from V and 6 bases from J, leaving 10 bases between. The CDR3 region is CASSQSRGDTQYF. The CDR3 DNA sequence: TGTGCCAGCAGCCAGTCGAGGGGGGATACGCAGTATTTT.